Sequencing of this T cell receptor (beta chain) was carried out in a study of read filtering for tumor transcriptome and immune sequencing. Across the study: R-ISS stage counts were roughly eight for I, about 15 for II, six or seven for III.

This clonotype came up many times. From roughly 390 ng of RNA, a library with molecular barcoded alpha/delta and beta/gamma adaptors was made. A single record per CDR3 protein comes from TCRdb applying MiXCR to the reads. This table holds some 46,000 distinct CDR3 sequences, about an eighth found once. The CDR3 runs 16 residues. Germline CDR1 is SGHTA and CDR2 is FQGTGA. V was cut by 2 bases and J by 0 bases, with 10 bases left in between. Sequencing was performed on a population of CD138-negative cells sorted from bone marrow. This chain uses TRBV7-3 with TRBJ2-2; D gene unclear. The receptor comes from a donor at least 40 years old with multiple myeloma. The CDR3 DNA is TGTGCCAGCAGCTTACAGGCAGCCTCGAACACCGGGGAGCTGTTTTTT. This codes for CASSLQAASNTGELFF.